This section outlines one TCR beta chain sequence together with its context. The antigen is unknown. The PCR contained 60 Vbeta and 13 Jbeta primers. Produced via immunoSEQ multiplex PCR; TCRdb's table is partial and in-frame only. The repertoire has some 160,000 clones, 84% of them found once; the top ten carry about 2.6%. The data belong to a study of cytomegalovirus exposure and HLA in healthy donors. Study findings and constraints: Data from an earlier analysis indicated that most TCR beta V segments were productive either about 87% or about 30% of the time. It was reported that the classifier diagnosed cytomegalovirus status with high specificity and sensitivity in both the original and validation cohorts.

The CDR3 is 16 residues long. Losses at the gene ends were 0 bases for V and 1 base for J; bases not matched to a gene: 2. In germline, CDR1 is ENHRY, CDR2 SYGVKD. The sample taken for sequencing was PBMCs. The chain joins TRBV10-3 to TRBJ2-2; 7 positions match TRBD1. The receptor was isolated from a boy younger than 10 in good health and CMV-seronegative. This CDR3 reads CAISESGQRNTGELFF. The CDR3 DNA reads TGTGCCATCAGTGAGTCGGGACAGAGGAACACCGGGGAGCTGTTTTTT.